The sequence of this T cell receptor beta chain was determined in a study of control samples from healthy donors and cancer patients. This clone was counted once. This CDR3 has 11 amino acids. CDR1 is MGHDK and CDR2 is SYGVNS in the germline V gene. The ends were cut back, 8 bases at V and 5 bases at J, with 8 bases in the middle. Produced via immunoSEQ multiplex PCR; TCRdb's table is partial and in-frame only. The data contain 65,000 to 80,000 clones, around 90% of them singletons. Source material: PBMCs. The TCR originated in a woman aged 55 to 70 with head and neck cancer. J is TRBJ2-3 and V is TRBV25-1, with D tentatively TRBD2 (6 bases). This chain's CDR3 is CASLALDTQYF. The CDR3 coding sequence is TGTGCCAGCCTAGCGCTAGATACGCAGTATTTT.